Below, 10 T cell receptor beta chains from the same sample are listed, as sequenced in a study of Graves' ophthalmopathy and Graves' hyperthyroidism (dated by TCRdb to the late 2010s). The sequencer was an Illumina HiSeq 2000. TCR beta CDR3 regions were amplified from RNA transcripts for repertoire sequencing. The first round was an RT-PCR using HTBI primers with the Qiagen OneStep RT-PCR kit, and this first round was followed by a second-round multiplex PCR, then size selection and purification. Through fastp at Q25 and MiXCR, TCRdb rebuilt clones from the public reads, retaining in-frame beta chains. Under each unique CDR3 protein, matching rows form one entry showing the most common genes and DNA. The sample includes over a million distinct CDR3 sequences, with about two fifths observed a single time. Of the sample, around 10% is held by the ten largest clones. The sequenced material came from peripheral blood or thyroid tissue (not recorded which). These TCRs come from an adult man with Graves' hyperthyroidism.

There are a few counts of this clonotype. This sequence joins TRBV4-3 and TRBJ1-1; D is possibly TRBD1 (6 bases). CDR1 and CDR2 (germline): LGHNA, YSLEER. V was cut by 4 bases and J by 5 bases, with 11 bases left in between. This CDR3 comprises 13 residues. In DNA form, the CDR3 reads TGCGCCAGCAGCCTTTACAGGGATACTGAAGCTTTCTTT. It codes for CASSLYRDTEAFF.

This clonotype came up many times. This chain uses TRBV6-6 with TRBJ1-4; 9 bases map to TRBD1. V gave up 2 bases and J gave up 3 bases; unmatched junction bases: 4. The CDR3 is made up of 16 amino acids. Per the germline V gene, CDR1 is MNHNY and CDR2 is SVGAGI (reference sequence). The CDR3: CASSYPDRGANEKLFF. The CDR3 region has the DNA TGTGCCAGCAGTTACCCGGACAGGGGAGCTAATGAAAAACTGTTTTTT.

This clonotype was counted only a few times. The chain recombines TRBV20-1 with TRBJ2-7, with TRBD2 matching 7 bases. CDR1 and CDR2 from the germline V gene are DFQATT and SNEGSKA (reference sequence). The CDR3 is 17 amino acids. Losses at the gene ends were 0 bases for V and 4 bases for J; bases not matched to a gene: 15. The CDR3 is CSARDGGGGGSTYEQYF. The CDR3 nucleotides are TGCAGTGCTAGAGATGGAGGTGGGGGGGGGTCAACTTACGAGCAGTACTTC.

In this sample, this clonotype turned up a few times. The rearrangement joins TRBV6-5 to TRBJ1-6, with TRBD1 matching 9 bases. Losses at the gene ends were 5 bases for V and 9 bases for J; bases not matched to a gene: 5. The CDR3 has 14 residues. From germline, CDR1 is MNHEY and CDR2 SVGAGI. CDR3 protein: CASSNPQGASPLHF. CDR3 DNA sequence: TGTGCCAGCAGTAACCCACAGGGGGCTTCACCCCTCCACTTT.

The table lists this clonotype with a few counts. The J gene is TRBJ1-1, the V gene TRBV6-1; perhaps TRBD1 as D (6 bases). Between the trimmed V and J ends, which lost 0 bases and 2 bases, there was a span of 10 bases. The germline V gene encodes CDR1 MNHNS and CDR2 SASEGT. The CDR3 extends over 15 amino acids. The CDR3 DNA reads TGTGCCAGCAGTGAAGCCGGGACACAAAACACTGAAGCTTTCTTT. Its translation: CASSEAGTQNTEAFF.

This clonotype was recorded a few times. This chain uses TRBV29-1 with TRBJ2-4; no reliable D call. The germline V gene encodes CDR1 SQVTM and CDR2 ANQGSEA. V gave up 4 bases and J gave up 6 bases, with 4 bases separating them. This CDR3 has 10 amino acids. The CDR3 DNA sequence: TGCAGCGTTGGTGGAAACATTCAGTACTTC. It codes for CSVGGNIQYF.

The CDR3 is CSARVLGDRAWSREETQYF. Written as DNA, the CDR3 is TGCAGTGCTAGAGTTTTAGGGGACAGGGCTTGGAGTAGGGAAGAGACCCAGTACTTC. This chain connects TRBV20-1 to TRBJ2-5; TRBD1 matches 9 bases. Trimming cost V 1 base and J 3 bases; bases outside gene matches: 18. Germline V CDR1 and CDR2: DFQATT, SNEGSKA (reference sequence). The CDR3 has 19 residues.

V usage is TRBV25-1 and J usage is TRBJ2-6, with 7 nucleotides matching TRBD1. Germline V gives CDR1 MGHDK, CDR2 SYGVNS. V lost 5 bases, J lost 4 bases, and 5 bases stayed unmatched. The CDR3 runs 15 residues. The CDR3 loop reads CASSTTGFGANVLTF. CDR3 DNA: TGTGCCAGCAGTACGACAGGGTTCGGGGCCAACGTCCTGACTTTC.

This clonotype showed up many times. J is TRBJ2-7 and V is TRBV2; a weak D match, TRBD1 (6 bases). Trimming took 6 bases from V and 5 from J, leaving 11 bases between them. In germline, CDR1 is SNHLY, CDR2 FYNNEI. The CDR3 extends over 12 amino acids. DNA of the CDR3: TGTGCCAGCAGACTTGGACAGAACGAGCAGTACTTC. Its protein is CASRLGQNEQYF.

This clonotype was seen a few times. V is TRBV15 and J is TRBJ2-5, with 11 nucleotides matching TRBD2. This CDR3 has 20 amino acids. In germline, CDR1 is LNHNV, CDR2 YYDKDF (reference sequence). V shed 5 bases and J 6 bases; nucleotides not matched to a gene: 23. CDR3 region: CATSLRPSGRRLFPQKTQYF. The CDR3 region has the DNA TGTGCCACCAGCCTCCGCCCTAGCGGGAGGCGCCTTTTCCCGCAGAAGACCCAGTACTTC.